Given below is one TCR beta chain in context. The sample is drawn from a study of control samples from healthy donors and cancer patients. Unmatched junction bases numbered 11, after V lost 4 bases and J lost 2 bases. This CDR3 comprises 16 residues. The V gene's germline CDR1 is SGHRS and CDR2 YFSETQ. Produced via immunoSEQ multiplex PCR; TCRdb's table is partial and in-frame only. The sample gives 95,000 to 150,000 clones, roughly nine tenths of which show up once; approximately 7.8% is in the top ten. The sequence was collected from a woman aged 18-29 years in good health. This chain joins TRBV5-1 and TRBJ2-5, with TRBD2 matching over 7 bases. The sequencing sample was made of blood. As DNA, the CDR3 is TGCGCCAGCAGCCCCGGTCGGGGGGTAATGCAAGAGACCCAGTACTTC. Its protein product is CASSPGRGVMQETQYF.